The 25 T cell receptor beta chains given below trace back to one sample, sequenced in a study of cytomegalovirus exposure and HLA in healthy donors. This PCR relied on a set of 60 Vbeta primers and 13 Jbeta primers. Libraries were prepared by immunoSEQ multiplex PCR; TCRdb keeps only in-frame clonotypes and omits some of them. The sample contains some 130,000 clones, around four fifths of which appear only once. The sample comprised PBMCs. Receptor source: a man younger than 40 in good health.

The chain carries TRBV6-6 and TRBJ2-5, with 7 bases matching TRBD2. V shed 8 bases, J shed 3 bases, and the junction held 12 bases outside the gene matches. Germline loops: CDR1 MNHNY, CDR2 SVGAGI (reference sequence). The CDR3 has 15 residues. The CDR3 is CASRDYQVAEETQYF. The CDR3 DNA reads as TGTGCCAGCCGGGACTATCAAGTAGCCGAAGAGACCCAGTACTTC.

V and J are TRBV7-9 and TRBJ1-4, with 8 positions matching TRBD1. V was clipped by 5 bases and J by 5 bases; unmatched bases: 1. The germline V gene encodes CDR1 SEHNR and CDR2 FQNEAQ (reference sequence). The CDR3 consists of 13 residues. CDR3 residues: CASSQGANEKLFF. The CDR3 coding sequence is TGTGCCAGCAGCCAGGGGGCCAATGAAAAACTGTTTTTT. The full variable domain, rest sourced from reference TRBV7-9 and TRBJ1-4, is DTGVSQNPRHKITKRGQNVTFRCDPISEHNRLYWYRQTLGQGPEFLTYFQNEAQLEKSRLLSDRFSAERPKGSFSTLEIQRTEQGDSAMYLCASSQGANEKLFFGSGTQLSVL.

The rearrangement links TRBV14 to TRBJ2-7; D not resolved. V lost 1 base to trimming and J lost 3 bases, with 13 bases between them. The V gene's germline CDR1 is SGHDN and CDR2 FVKESK. CDR3 length equals 15 residues. The CDR3: CASSQGSRNGYEQYF. The CDR3 region has the DNA TGTGCCAGCAGCCAAGGATCTAGGAACGGCTACGAGCAGTACTTC.

This clone was seen once. The V call is TRBV7-2, the J call TRBJ1-2; no clear D gene. Trimming took 1 base from V and 4 from J, leaving 7 bases between them. The germline V gene has CDR1 SGHTA and CDR2 FQGNSA. There are 13 residues in the CDR3. The CDR3 is CASSLVGAYGYTF. The DNA of the CDR3 is TGTGCCAGCAGCTTAGTGGGAGCCTATGGCTACACCTTC.

The chain joins TRBV25-1 to TRBJ2-3; tentative D call: TRBD1 (6 bases). Trimming took 7 bases from V and 5 from J, leaving 19 bases between them. There are 15 residues in the CDR3. CDR1 and CDR2 from the germline V gene are MGHDK and SYGVNS. The CDR3 region is CASNSKGTGRDTQYF. In DNA, the CDR3 is TGTGCCAGCAACTCCAAGGGAACAGGGAGAGATACGCAGTATTTT.

J is TRBJ2-3 and V is TRBV4-3, with 10 bases lining up with TRBD2. Germline-derived CDR1 and CDR2 are LGHNA and YSLEER. V shed 3 bases, J shed 3 bases, and the junction held 9 bases outside the gene matches. This CDR3 has 17 amino acids. The CDR3 is CASSQSLLAGVTDTQYF. CDR3 DNA: TGCGCCAGCAGCCAGAGCCTCCTAGCGGGAGTAACAGATACGCAGTATTTT.

The J gene is TRBJ1-2, the V gene TRBV6-1; TRBD1 agrees at 8 bases. The CDR3 has 15 residues. Per the germline V gene, CDR1 is MNHNS and CDR2 is SASEGT. With V trimmed by 7 bases and J by 2 bases, 9 bases remained unmatched. CDR3 residues: CASIAGQGANYGYTF. The CDR3 DNA reads TGTGCCAGCATCGCAGGCCAGGGGGCGAACTATGGCTACACCTTC.

V is TRBV5-4 and J is TRBJ2-1, with a weak D call TRBD1 (6 bases). This CDR3 contains 13 residues. Germline loops: CDR1 SGHNT, CDR2 YYREEE (reference sequence). V was pared by 0 bases and J by 7 bases, with 8 bases between. CDR3 DNA: TGTGCCAGCAGCTTGGACAGGGAGAATGAGCAGTTCTTC. It encodes CASSLDRENEQFF. Combining the CDR3 with reference TRBV5-4 and TRBJ2-1 gives the whole variable domain ETGVTQSPTHLIKTRGQQVTLRCSSQSGHNTVSWYQQALGQGPQFIFQYYREEENGRGNFPPRFSGLQFPNYSSELNVNALELDDSALYLCASSLDRENEQFFGPGTRLTVL.

This clone was observed once. The chain is built from TRBV6-1 and TRBJ2-3, with a weak D call TRBD2 (5 bases). Germline V gene sequence: CDR1 MNHNS, CDR2 SASEGT. V was clipped by 8 bases and J by 5 bases, with 20 bases between them. This CDR3 is built from 15 residues. The CDR3 protein is CASLRLARPGDTQYF. CDR3 DNA sequence: TGTGCCAGCTTGCGGCTAGCAAGACCGGGAGATACGCAGTATTTT.

The chain links TRBV5-1 to TRBJ2-7; maybe TRBD1 (6 bases). Trimming left V 0 bases short and J 2 bases short, with 15 bases between. The CDR3 loop spans 16 amino acids. Germline V lookup: CDR1 SGHRS, CDR2 YFSETQ. In nucleotides, the CDR3 is TGCGCCAGCAGCTTGGGTGGGCTGCAGGGGACCTACGAGCAGTACTTC. It yields the protein CASSLGGLQGTYEQYF.

The chain is built from TRBV18 and TRBJ2-5; 9 bases are shared with TRBD1. From germline, CDR1 is KGHSH and CDR2 LQKENI. V trimming: 3 bases; J trimming: 5 bases; junction bases outside the gene matches: 4. The CDR3 sequence is 14 residues long. The CDR3 loop reads CASSPYRGRETQYF. Here the CDR3 DNA reads TGTGCCAGCTCACCTTACAGGGGGCGGGAGACCCAGTACTTC.

The chain carries TRBV19 and TRBJ2-2; TRBD2 is a possible D gene (6 bases). Germline-derived CDR1 and CDR2 are LNHDA and SQIVND (reference sequence). The germline V and J ends were trimmed by 1 base and 11 bases, with 8 bases remaining between them. The CDR3 has 12 amino acids. The CDR3 loop is CASSIGGGELFF. The CDR3 coding sequence is TGTGCCAGTAGTATAGGGGGAGGTGAGCTGTTTTTT. Filled out from reference TRBV19 and TRBJ2-2, the complete variable domain reads DGGITQSPKYLFRKEGQNVTLSCEQNLNHDAMYWYRQDPGQGLRLIYYSQIVNDFQKGDIAEGYSVSREKKESFPLTVTSAQKNPTAFYLCASSIGGGELFFGEGSRLTVL.

The gene calls are TRBV18 and TRBJ2-5, with 11 bases matching TRBD1. The ends lost 2 bases at V and 7 bases at J; junction bases unmatched: 9. Germline CDR1 and CDR2: KGHSH and LQKENI. The CDR3 totals 16 residues. CDR3 in amino acids: CASSPSGQGAGATQYF. CDR3 coding DNA: TGTGCCAGCTCACCATCCGGACAGGGGGCGGGGGCGACCCAGTACTTC.

V gene TRBV5-5 combines with J gene TRBJ2-7; D might be TRBD1 (5 bases). The CDR3 totals 14 residues. Germline CDR1 and CDR2: SGHKS and YYEKEE (reference sequence). V was trimmed by 1 base and J by 0 bases, leaving 8 bases between them. The CDR3 loop is CASSLLGVSYEQYF. The CDR3 nucleotides are TGTGCCAGCAGCTTGCTAGGGGTCTCCTACGAGCAGTACTTC.

This chain connects TRBV7-9 to TRBJ2-7, with 7 bases lining up with TRBD1. The J segment lost 6 bases and the V segment lost 6 bases, leaving 2 bases of the junction unmatched. CDR3 length: 11 residues. Per the germline V gene, CDR1 is SEHNR and CDR2 is FQNEAQ (reference sequence). In DNA form, the CDR3 reads TGTGCCAGCAGGACAGGGAGCGAGCAGTACTTC. Protein: CASRTGSEQYF.

The chain combines TRBV21-1 with TRBJ2-1; the table's D call of TRBD2 was not tested on the DNA. TRBV21-1 is termed a pseudogene. There are 15 residues in the CDR3. CDR3: CASYSGRRAYNEQFF. CDR3 DNA: TGTGCCAGCTATAGCGGGAGGCGGGCATACAATGAGCAGTTCTTC.

V gene TRBV7-2 combines with J gene TRBJ2-5; 10 nucleotides agree with TRBD2. This CDR3 has 17 residues. Germline CDR1 SGHTA, CDR2 FQGNSA. The junction had 7 bases not matched to a gene; V was cut back by 1 base and J by 2 bases. CDR3 sequence: CASSLVGGLARQETQYF. The CDR3 DNA sequence: TGTGCCAGCAGCTTAGTAGGGGGACTAGCGAGACAAGAGACCCAGTACTTC.

The chain is built from TRBV28 and TRBJ2-3, with 8 positions matching TRBD2. The V and J ends lost 3 bases and 5 bases, in that order; junction bases with no gene match: 4. This CDR3 has 14 amino acids. Germline CDR1 and CDR2: MDHEN and SYDVKM. In DNA form, the CDR3 reads TGTGCCAGCAGTTTCAGCGGGAGCGAAGATACGCAGTATTTT. Translation: CASSFSGSEDTQYF.

This clone occurred once. The rearrangement links TRBV7-2 to TRBJ1-1; weak D call: TRBD1 (6 bases). Trimming removed 2 bases from V and 7 bases from J, with 11 bases in between. The CDR3 is made up of 13 amino acids. Germline V lookup: CDR1 SGHTA, CDR2 FQGNSA. CDR3: CASSLFGGDEAFF. For the CDR3, the DNA is TGTGCCAGCAGCTTATTTGGGGGCGATGAAGCTTTCTTT.

The chain joins TRBV29-1 to TRBJ2-7; unclear D gene. V shed 0 bases and J shed 9 bases, with 6 bases lying between them. The CDR3 has 10 residues. CDR1 is SQVTM and CDR2 is ANQGSEA in the germline V gene. The CDR3 spells CSVEDSRQYF. The CDR3 DNA is TGCAGCGTTGAAGATTCTAGGCAGTACTTC.

This clone showed up just once. This chain links TRBV30 with TRBJ2-1; a possible D gene is TRBD2 (6 bases). This CDR3 contains 14 residues. The V gene's germline CDR1 is GTSNPN and CDR2 SVGIG (reference sequence). Trimming shortened V by 2 bases and J by 0 bases, and 8 bases separated the two germline ends. This CDR3 is CAWSRRDSYNEQFF. As DNA, the CDR3 is TGTGCCTGGAGTAGGAGGGACTCCTACAATGAGCAGTTCTTC.

The CDR3 sequence is CASSPTAGGEKLFF. CDR3 coding DNA: TGTGCCAGCAGTCCGACGGCGGGAGGAGAAAAACTGTTTTTT. V gene TRBV6-4 combines with J gene TRBJ1-4; no firm D call. Trimming left V 5 bases short and J 8 bases short, with 15 bases between. The CDR3 is made up of 14 amino acids. Germline CDR1 and CDR2: MRHNA and SNTAGT.

As concerns this clone: A junction end diverges from the germline sequence, so it may reflect a read error. The rearrangement joins TRBV4-1 to TRBJ2-1; D is unclear. This CDR3 contains 14 residues. Germline V gene sequence: CDR1 MGHRA, CDR2 YSYEKL. The CDR3 DNA is TGCGCCAGCAGTCAAGTACCTAGGAACAATGAGCAGTTCTTC. Its protein product is CASSQVPRNNEQFF.

In the case of this clone: The germline gene is not matched at one end of the junction; a read error may be the cause. This chain uses TRBV7-9 with TRBJ1-4, with 7 nucleotides matching TRBD1. The germline gives CDR1 SEHNR, CDR2 FQNEAQ (reference sequence). The CDR3 extends over 14 amino acids. The DNA of the CDR3 is TGTTCCAGCAGCCTACAGGGGTCGAGGGAAAAACTGTTTTTT. Protein: CSSSLQGSREKLFF. Full variable domain (rest looked up from reference TRBV7-9 and TRBJ1-4): DTGVSQNPRHKITKRGQNVTFRCDPISEHNRLYWYRQTLGQGPEFLTYFQNEAQLEKSRLLSDRFSAERPKGSFSTLEIQRTEQGDSAMYLCSSSLQGSREKLFFGSGTQLSVL.

The genes are TRBV5-1 and TRBJ2-7; TRBD2 matches at 11 bases. The CDR3 sequence is 19 residues long. Trimming at V came to 0 bases and at J to 4 bases, leaving 15 bases not matched to a gene. Germline V CDR1 and CDR2: SGHRS, YFSETQ. The chain's CDR3 is CASSLAGDSGRVGRYEQYF. The CDR3 nucleotides read TGCGCCAGCAGCTTGGCCGGCGATAGCGGGAGGGTTGGTCGATACGAGCAGTACTTC.